The present TCR beta chain was sequenced within a study of PD-1 blockade in classical Hodgkin lymphoma. Study background: Every 2 weeks, patients got 3 mg/kg intravenous nivolumab.

Concerning this clone itself: Its antigen is unidentified.

Study-level results: At C4D1, TCR diversity had climbed significantly for CD4+ cells, though not for CD8+ cells. At baseline, newly diagnosed patients reportedly showed less TCR diversity than healthy donors. Patients with a complete response exhibited baseline diversity comparable to newly diagnosed patients.

Time point in this sample: cycle 4 day 1 (C4D1), after six to seven weeks of nivolumab. All trial patients relapsed after autologous stem cell transplantation. The CDR3 has 13 residues. The germline gives CDR1 LGHNT, CDR2 FRNRAP. The germline V and J ends were trimmed by 5 bases and 3 bases, with 11 bases remaining between them. TCRdb's table, derived via immunoSEQ multiplex PCR, lists solely in-frame clones and lacks some. The sample has around 93,000 clones; over 75% are singletons. This sequence originates from a human donor with classical Hodgkin lymphoma. Sequenced here: peripheral blood mononuclear cells (PBMCs), sampled before the fourth cycle of nivolumab. The chain joins TRBV12-5 to TRBJ2-7; D may be TRBD1 or TRBD2 (5 bases each). CDR3 DNA sequence: TGTGCTAGTGGTCAGGGACGCAGCTACGAGCAGTACTTC. Its translation: CASGQGRSYEQYF.